This entry lists 18 T cell receptor beta chains sequenced from one sample in a study of vaccination effects on CD4 cells after COVID-19 (dated by TCRdb to the early 2020s). Libraries were made using the immunoSEQ multiplex PCR assay. This immuneACCESS table, as held by TCRdb, lists in-frame sequences with V and J called but not all clones. Of the missing ones, under half trace to an unresolved V gene in checked studies; the others have no known cause. Within this sample are about 79,000 clones, with 60% to 80% of them counted one time only. Clones ranked in the top ten supply approximately 2% of the sample. These receptors' targets are unknown. In the ViraFEST assay, PBMC were stimulated with viral peptide pools, and TCR sequencing was then used to find antigen-specific CD4+ T cell clonotypes based on their expansion. After around 11 days of culture, CD4+ T cells were isolated with the EasySep CD4+ T cell isolation kit.

The sample was CD4+ T cells from PBMCs cultured with HCoV-229E spike peptides, taken before COVID-19 vaccination. The cell subset or site label corresponds to: HCoV-229E spike overlapping peptide pool stimulation. The receptors come from a human donor who received a COVID-19 vaccine.

The chain uses TRBV5-4 and TRBJ2-1; 9 nucleotides align to TRBD2. The CDR3 spans 15 residues. Germline CDR1 is SGHNT and CDR2 is YYREEE (reference sequence). V lost 0 bases, J lost 3 bases, and 1 base stayed unmatched. CDR3 in amino acids: CASSLGTSDYNEQFF. CDR3 bases: TGTGCCAGCAGCTTGGGGACTAGCGACTACAATGAGCAGTTCTTC.

This chain connects TRBV12-2 to TRBJ1-2; the table's D call, TRBD1, was not checked against the DNA. TRBV12-2 is given as a pseudogene. CDR3 size: 13 residues. The CDR3 sequence: CASRLVNGSAYTF. The CDR3 nucleotides read TGTGCAAGTCGCTTAGTTAATGGCAGTGCCTACACCTTC.

J is TRBJ2-2 and V is TRBV5-1; D is possibly TRBD1 (6 bases). V was clipped by 4 bases and J by 4 bases, with 14 bases between them. The CDR3 has 15 residues. Germline loops: CDR1 SGHRS, CDR2 YFSETQ. This chain's CDR3 is CASSGGQPGTGELFF. The CDR3 DNA is TGCGCCAGCAGCGGGGGACAACCGGGCACCGGGGAGCTGTTTTTT.

This chain joins TRBV18 and TRBJ2-1; D gene uncertain. V shed 3 bases and J shed 0 bases, with 12 bases lying between them. Germline CDR1 KGHSH, CDR2 LQKENI. This CDR3 comprises 16 residues. The CDR3 loop reads CASSPTDVSSYNEQFF. The CDR3 coding sequence is TGTGCCAGCTCACCGACCGACGTAAGCTCCTACAATGAGCAGTTCTTC.

The J gene is TRBJ1-1, the V gene TRBV30; a possible D gene is TRBD1 (6 bases). Germline V gives CDR1 GTSNPN, CDR2 SVGIG (reference sequence). The length of the CDR3 is 14 residues. Trimming stripped 4 bases from V and 3 bases from J, with 15 bases between. CDR3 residues: CAWTRVGGYTEAFF. CDR3 coding DNA: TGTGCCTGGACCCGGGTAGGGGGTTACACTGAAGCTTTCTTT.

The chain has TRBV19 and TRBJ1-5, with D maybe TRBD1 (6 bases). Trimming took off 4 bases at V and 2 bases at J, with 12 bases between the two ends. The CDR3 length is 15 residues. Germline V CDR1 and CDR2: LNHDA, SQIVND (reference sequence). CDR3 sequence reads: CASSKMAGGNQPQHF. The CDR3 DNA reads TGTGCCAGTAGTAAAATGGCAGGGGGCAATCAGCCCCAGCATTTT.

V is TRBV6-1 and J is TRBJ1-5; the match to TRBD1 covers 7 bases. CDR3 length: 15 amino acids. J lost 0 bases, V lost 2 bases, and 1 base had no gene match. Per germline, CDR1 MNHNS and CDR2 SASEGT. The CDR3 spells CASSERGLSNQPQHF. The CDR3, as DNA: TGTGCCAGCAGTGAAAGGGGGCTTAGCAATCAGCCCCAGCATTTT.

This sequence joins TRBV5-1 and TRBJ2-1, with D perhaps TRBD1 (5 bases). Trimming shortened V by 0 bases and J by 10 bases, and 11 bases separated the two germline ends. Germline CDR1 and CDR2: SGHRS and YFSETQ. CDR3 length: 13 residues. CDR3 loop: CASSLGGADEQFF. DNA for the CDR3: TGCGCCAGCAGCTTGGGTGGGGCTGACGAGCAGTTCTTC.

V usage is TRBV7-2 and J usage is TRBJ2-7; 9 bases map to TRBD2. Per germline, CDR1 SGHTA and CDR2 FQGNSA. V lost 1 base to trimming and J lost 6 bases; unmatched junction nucleotides: 7. The CDR3 contains 15 residues. The CDR3: CASSLGSGGPFEQYV. In DNA form, the CDR3 reads TGTGCCAGCAGCTTAGGTAGCGGGGGCCCCTTCGAGCAGTACGTC.

The rearrangement joins TRBV3-1 (or the pseudogene TRBV3-2) to TRBJ1-3, with D possibly matching TRBD1 (5 bases). The V gene's germline CDR1 is LGHDT and CDR2 YNNKEL (reference sequence). This CDR3 is built from 18 residues. V was trimmed by 1 base and J by 0 bases, leaving 16 bases between them. The CDR3 is CASSQGGLRILSGNTIYF. CDR3 nucleotide sequence: TGTGCCAGCAGCCAAGGGGGACTGAGGATACTCTCTGGAAACACCATATATTTT.

This clone was seen a few times. The gene calls are TRBV7-3 and TRBJ2-1; D gene ambiguous. CDR3 size: 13 residues. In germline, CDR1 is SGHTA, CDR2 FQGTGA. Trimming cost V 2 bases and J 3 bases, with 5 bases left between them. The CDR3, as DNA: TGTGCCAGCAGCTTATCTAGCTACAATGAGCAGTTCTTC. Translation gives CASSLSSYNEQFF. Together with reference TRBV7-3 and TRBJ2-1, the CDR3 gives the full variable domain: GAGVSQTPSNKVTEKGKYVELRCDPISGHTALYWYRQSLGQGPEFLIYFQGTGAADDSGLPNDRFFAVRPEGSVSTLKIQRTERGDSAVYLCASSLSSYNEQFFGPGTRLTVL.

The gene calls are TRBV7-8 and TRBJ2-3; 8 nucleotides match TRBD2. V lost 7 bases and J lost 5; bases outside the gene matches: 11. The CDR3 totals 15 residues. CDR1 is SGHVS and CDR2 is FQNEAQ in the germline V gene. The chain's CDR3 is CASTPLAGLGDTQYF. The CDR3 region has the DNA TGTGCCAGCACCCCGCTAGCGGGCCTTGGAGATACGCAGTATTTT.

This clone has more than one count but fewer than ten. The genes are TRBV3-1 (or the pseudogene TRBV3-2) and TRBJ2-2; D possibly corresponds to TRBD1 (6 bases). The germline V gene encodes CDR1 LGHDT and CDR2 YNNKEL (reference sequence). This CDR3 is 15 amino acids long. V shed 4 bases and J shed 2 bases, with 11 bases lying between them. CDR3 sequence: CASSPGTPNTGELFF. The CDR3 DNA reads as TGTGCCAGCAGCCCTGGGACACCTAACACCGGGGAGCTGTTTTTT.

This clone was recorded a few times. The rearrangement joins TRBV7-7 to TRBJ1-1; maybe TRBD1 (6 bases). Trimming cost V 5 bases and J 1 base, with 8 bases left between them. The CDR3 consists of 13 residues. Germline-derived CDR1 and CDR2 are SSHAT and FNYEAQ (reference sequence). CDR3 sequence: CASSRTENTEAFF. CDR3 sequence (DNA): TGTGCCAGCAGCCGGACAGAGAACACTGAAGCTTTCTTT.

This clone was picked up one time. The gene calls are TRBV7-2 and TRBJ2-1, with D maybe TRBD1 (6 bases). Trimming removed 6 bases at V and 9 bases at J, with 21 bases between. The CDR3 is made up of 15 amino acids. Per the germline V gene, CDR1 is SGHTA and CDR2 is FQGNSA. The CDR3 is CASRNINRVPPEQFF. For the CDR3, the DNA is TGTGCCAGCAGAAATATAAACAGGGTCCCTCCTGAGCAGTTCTTC.

The CDR3 loop is CASSGGANAITDTQYF. The CDR3 DNA follows: TGTGCCAGCAGCGGGGGGGCGAACGCAATCACAGATACGCAGTATTTT. The J gene is TRBJ2-3, the V gene TRBV5-5; a weak D match, TRBD2 (7 bases). CDR1 is SGHKS, CDR2 YYEKEE, per germline (reference sequence). The CDR3 is 16 amino acids. The ends were cut back, 4 bases at V and 2 bases at J, with 17 bases in the middle.

The chain couples TRBV24-1 to TRBJ1-2; D might be TRBD1 (5 bases). The CDR3 consists of 13 residues. The germline gives CDR1 KGHDR, CDR2 SFDVKD. V shed 3 bases and J shed 5 bases, with 9 bases lying between them. The CDR3 DNA follows: TGTGCCACCAGTGATCAGCAGGGATATGGCTACACCTTC. Its protein is CATSDQQGYGYTF.

This clone was seen a few times. The chain is built from TRBV7-9 and TRBJ1-4, with 9 positions matching TRBD1. V shed 5 bases, J shed 7 bases, and the junction held 8 bases outside the gene matches. This CDR3 has 15 residues. Germline V gene lookup returns CDR1 SEHNR and CDR2 FQNEAQ (reference sequence). CDR3 sequence reads: CASSVSGQGGEKLFF. The CDR3 bases are TGTGCCAGCAGCGTCTCGGGACAGGGAGGTGAAAAACTGTTTTTT.